The sequence of this T cell receptor (beta chain) was determined in a study of blood T cell repertoires in COVID-19 (dated by TCRdb to about 2020). Background for the entire study: Collaborator samples came from the United States, Italy and Spain and covered acute and convalescent phases of COVID-19. The repertoires were made available in a free public database intended to serve as a resource for research on the immune response to SARS-CoV-2. Deeply sampled blood TCRbeta repertoires from subjects exposed to, actively infected with, or recovered from COVID-19 were included in the dataset. The samples were drawn from two sources: the first 160 participants of the ongoing ImmuneRACE study, and fewer than 1,500 subjects contributed by 6 global collaborators. Sample metadata almost always included a de-identified subject ID, COVID-19 status, age in years and sex. Where available, HLA class I and class II types were taken from metadata supplied by the sample provider and were not determined by assay-based typing. The prospective study material was composed of cDNA or gDNA derived from T cells, B-cell-depleted T cells, or PBMCs.

The immunoSEQ Assay, a bias-controlled multiplex PCR, was used to amplify TCRbeta CDR3 regions from genomic DNA. Turning to the authors' computational methods: The number of nucleated cells in each sample was estimated from the amplification of reference gene primers within the assay. To quantify the absolute abundance of each unique TCRbeta CDR3 rearrangement, sequence reads were collapsed and filtered. For each sample, productive Simpson clonality was calculated by taking the square root of Simpson's diversity index across productive rearrangements. TCRdb retrieved this table from immuneACCESS and kept in-frame rearrangements only. Not all clones are present; in checked studies, unresolved V genes account for under half, and no reason is known for the remainder. V and J calls plus clone size are reproduced from that table; the DNA served to infer D and trimming. The sample data list approximately 160,000 clones, and 84% of these were observed just once. The top ten constitute less than 9% of the sample.

The study at large found these results: The amount of clinical and demographic metadata varied by source and participant and was provided uncurated.

This clone was observed a single time. Its binding antigen is unknown. Per-base quality was not reported, and no clone a single base away is much larger than it. Another Seattle source contributed samples from volunteer blood donors who had recovered from COVID-19. Each collaborating institution followed its own protocols to collect whole blood in K2EDTA tubes. For TCRbeta analysis, collaborators shipped samples as frozen whole blood, isolated PBMCs, or DNA extracted from either of those sample types. V loses 1 base of germline sequence and J loses 1 base, and the interval between the two ends is 7 bases. The CDR3 runs 15 amino acids, cysteine and phenylalanine included. Of the read, only the CDR3 DNA is kept; its 45 bases are in frame from base 1. As encoded in the germline V gene (reference sequence), CDR1 is LGHDT while CDR2 is YNNKEL.

This sequence was found in a man aged 35 to 55 who had recovered from COVID-19. The V gene is TRBV3-1 (or the pseudogene TRBV3-2) and the J gene is TRBJ1-4; no confident D gene assignment can be made. Sequenced input: peripheral blood. The DNA sequence reads TGTGCCAGCAGCCAAGGGGCGAGAACTAATGAAAAACTGTTTTTT. Translated, this gives CASSQGARTNEKLFF.